This T cell receptor (beta chain) was sequenced during a study of blood T cell repertoires in COVID-19. Across the study: Italy, Spain and the United States were the sources of the convalescent and acute COVID-19 samples.

This clone was observed many times. Repertoires were generated with immunoSEQ multiplex PCR, while TCRdb's copy carries only in-frame clones and drops some. The sample yields 130,000 to 150,000 clones, more than 75% seen once. CDR1 is MNHEY, CDR2 SVGAGI, per germline. Deletions cut 0 bases from V and 11 bases from J, with 14 bases between. The CDR3 totals 15 residues. The sample comprised peripheral blood. This clonotype originated in a man between 60 and 70 years old with acute or convalescent COVID-19. The chain uses TRBV6-5 and TRBJ1-6; maybe TRBD1 (6 bases). This chain's CDR3 is CASSYSGQMAAPLHF. CDR3 coding DNA: TGTGCCAGCAGTTACTCCGGACAGATGGCGGCACCCCTCCACTTT.